The rows below give T cell receptor beta chains drawn from one sample of a study of T-cell memory formation after mild COVID-19. TCRdb reanalysed the 5' RACE reads using MiXCR and keeps one entry per CDR3 protein. The sample holds 580,000 or so distinct CDR3 sequences; around a sixth are singletons and the top ten take roughly 7.7%. The sample consisted of PBMCs or a T cell subset sorted from them (not recorded which). The receptors shown here come from an adult woman who had mild COVID-19 (a few samples of this study predate the infection). Cell type and time point are not known. Each CDR3 is given with its conserved first and last residue. Fields, in order: CDR3 protein, CDR3 DNA, D gene, J gene, V gene, CDR3 length, clone size. The D gene is left open where the match is weak. Rows may omit the clone size; those that give it use once, few, many or a size class.

CSAVPFTSGIYEQYF TGCAGTGCCGTGCCCTTCACTAGCGGGATATACGAGCAGTACTTC TRBD2 TRBJ2-7 TRBV20-1 15 few
CASSSTPLGSGANVLTF TGTGCCAGCAGTTCCACCCCTCTGGGCTCTGGGGCCAACGTCCTGACTTTC . TRBJ2-6 TRBV27 17 .
CASSFNLLAGGYEQYF TGTGCCAGCAGTTTTAATTTGCTAGCCGGAGGATACGAGCAGTACTTC . TRBJ2-7 TRBV12-3/TRBV12-4 16 many
CASRFRDVSYNEQFF TGTGCCAGCAGATTCCGGGACGTATCCTACAATGAGCAGTTCTTC . TRBJ2-1 TRBV2 15 .
CASSQESWAGLKNIQYF TGTGCCAGCAGCCAAGAGAGTTGGGCAGGGTTAAAAAACATTCAGTACTTC . TRBJ2-4 TRBV4-2 17 .
CASSLLEETQYF TGCGCCAGCAGCCTCTTAGAAGAGACCCAGTACTTC . TRBJ2-5 TRBV4-1 12 many
CASSYGGERGVNTQYF TGTGCCAGCAGTTACGGTGGTGAGCGGGGGGTAAATACGCAGTATTTT TRBD2 TRBJ2-3 TRBV6-6 16 .
CASSAWTAGELFF TGTGCCAGCAGTGCCTGGACAGCCGGGGAGCTGTTTTTT . TRBJ2-2 TRBV27 13 .
CASGLGSYEQYF TGTGCCAGCGGCTTGGGGTCCTACGAGCAGTACTTC . TRBJ2-7 TRBV3-1 12 few
CASSPDSVQETQYF TGTGCCAGCAGTCCGGACAGTGTACAAGAGACCCAGTACTTC . TRBJ2-5 TRBV7-3 14 few
CASSLIDSVGRGYTF TGTGCCAGCAGCTTAATCGACAGTGTTGGACGTGGCTACACCTTC . TRBJ1-2 TRBV7-9 15 few
CATSEPGDDEQYF TGTGCCACCAGTGAGCCGGGCGACGACGAGCAGTACTTC . TRBJ2-7 TRBV24-1 13 few
CASSPSGGRVSEQYF TGTGCCAGCAGCCCCTCGGGGGGACGGGTGAGCGAGCAGTACTTC TRBD2 TRBJ2-7 TRBV9 15 .
CASTGGSGETQYF TGTGCCAGCACCGGAGGATCCGGGGAGACCCAGTACTTC . TRBJ2-5 TRBV28 13 few
CSVQGGETQYF TGCAGTGTCCAGGGAGGAGAGACCCAGTACTTC . TRBJ2-5 TRBV20-1 11 .
CASSLGAGDYGYTF TGTGCCAGCAGCTTGGGGGCAGGGGACTATGGCTACACCTTC . TRBJ1-2 TRBV5-5 14 .
CASSLLGQGSYEQYF TGCGCCAGCAGCTTGCTCGGACAGGGATCCTACGAGCAGTACTTC TRBD1 TRBJ2-7 TRBV5-1 15 few
CASRRQGITEKLFF TGTGCCAGCAGGAGACAGGGAATCACCGAAAAACTGTTTTTT TRBD1 TRBJ1-4 TRBV12-3/TRBV12-4 14 few
CASSLQGPFYGYTF TGTGCCAGCAGCTTACAGGGACCCTTCTATGGCTACACCTTC . TRBJ1-2 TRBV2 14 few
CSARDPRGGGETQYF TGCAGTGCTAGAGACCCCCGGGGGGGAGGGGAGACCCAGTACTTC TRBD2 TRBJ2-5 TRBV20-1 15 .
CASSWDLAGAGTGELFF TGCGCCAGCAGCTGGGACCTCGCCGGGGCGGGCACCGGGGAGCTGTTTTTT . TRBJ2-2 TRBV5-1 17 .
CASAEGLNTEAFF TGCGCCAGCGCCGAAGGGTTGAACACTGAAGCTTTCTTT . TRBJ1-1 TRBV5-1 13 few
CASSRRGTVNTGELFF TGTGCCAGCAGCCGACGAGGGACAGTGAACACCGGGGAGCTGTTTTTT TRBD1 TRBJ2-2 TRBV7-3 16 .
CASREGAWGSPLHF TGTGCCAGCAGGGAGGGGGCTTGGGGTTCACCCCTCCACTTT TRBD1 TRBJ1-6 TRBV12-3/TRBV12-4 14 .